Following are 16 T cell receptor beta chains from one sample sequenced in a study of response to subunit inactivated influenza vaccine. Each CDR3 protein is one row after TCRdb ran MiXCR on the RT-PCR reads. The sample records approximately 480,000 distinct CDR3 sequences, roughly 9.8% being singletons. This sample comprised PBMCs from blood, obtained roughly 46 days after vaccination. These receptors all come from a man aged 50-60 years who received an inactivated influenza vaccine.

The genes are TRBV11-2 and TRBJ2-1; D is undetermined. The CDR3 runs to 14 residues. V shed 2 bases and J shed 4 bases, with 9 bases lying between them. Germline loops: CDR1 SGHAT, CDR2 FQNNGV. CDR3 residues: CASSLNDKYNEQFF. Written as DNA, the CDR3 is TGTGCCAGCAGCTTAAACGATAAGTACAATGAGCAGTTCTTC.

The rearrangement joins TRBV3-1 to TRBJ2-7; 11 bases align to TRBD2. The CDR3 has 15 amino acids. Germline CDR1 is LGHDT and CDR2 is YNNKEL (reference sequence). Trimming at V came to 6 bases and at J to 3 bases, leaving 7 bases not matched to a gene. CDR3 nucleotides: TGTGCCAGCAGTCATTCTAGCGGGGGGCGCTACGAGCAGTACTTC. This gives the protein CASSHSSGGRYEQYF.

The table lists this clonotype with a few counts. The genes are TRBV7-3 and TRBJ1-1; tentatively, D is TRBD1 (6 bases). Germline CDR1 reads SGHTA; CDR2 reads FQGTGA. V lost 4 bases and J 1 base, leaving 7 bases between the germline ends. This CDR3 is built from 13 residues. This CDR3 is CASSWGANTEAFF. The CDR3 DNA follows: TGTGCCAGCAGCTGGGGGGCGAACACTGAAGCTTTCTTT. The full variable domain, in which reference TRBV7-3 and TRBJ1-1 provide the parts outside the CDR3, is GAGVSQTPSNKVTEKGKYVELRCDPISGHTALYWYRQSLGQGPEFLIYFQGTGAADDSGLPNDRFFAVRPEGSVSTLKIQRTERGDSAVYLCASSWGANTEAFFGQGTRLTVV.

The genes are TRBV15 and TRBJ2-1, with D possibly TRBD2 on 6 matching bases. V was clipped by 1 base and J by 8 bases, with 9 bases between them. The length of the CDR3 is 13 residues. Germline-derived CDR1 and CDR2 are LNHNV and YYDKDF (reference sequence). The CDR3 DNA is TGTGCCACCAGCAGAGGGAGGGTTGATGAGCAGTTCTTC. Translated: CATSRGRVDEQFF.

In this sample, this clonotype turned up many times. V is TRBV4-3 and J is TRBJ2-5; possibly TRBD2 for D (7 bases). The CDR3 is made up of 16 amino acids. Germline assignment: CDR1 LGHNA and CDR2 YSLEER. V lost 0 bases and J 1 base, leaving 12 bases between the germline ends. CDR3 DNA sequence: TGCGCCAGCAGCCAAGATTGGAGGGGGGGCCAAGAGACCCAGTACTTC. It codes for CASSQDWRGGQETQYF.

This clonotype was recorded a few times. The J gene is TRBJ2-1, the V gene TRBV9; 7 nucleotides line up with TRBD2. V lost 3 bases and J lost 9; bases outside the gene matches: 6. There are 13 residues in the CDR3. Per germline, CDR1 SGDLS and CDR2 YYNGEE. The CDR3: CASSGGRGSEQFF. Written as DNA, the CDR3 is TGTGCCAGCAGCGGGGGGAGGGGCAGTGAGCAGTTCTTC.

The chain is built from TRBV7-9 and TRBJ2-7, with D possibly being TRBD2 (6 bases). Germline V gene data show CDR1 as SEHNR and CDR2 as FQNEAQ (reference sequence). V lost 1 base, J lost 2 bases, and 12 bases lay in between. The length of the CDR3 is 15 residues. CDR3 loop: CASSLGGVGTYEQYF. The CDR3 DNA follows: TGTGCCAGCAGCTTAGGCGGGGTTGGCACCTACGAGCAGTACTTC.

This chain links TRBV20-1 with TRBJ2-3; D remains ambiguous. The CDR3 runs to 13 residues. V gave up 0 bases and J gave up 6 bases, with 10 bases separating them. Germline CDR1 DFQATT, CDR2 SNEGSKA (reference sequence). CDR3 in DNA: TGCAGTGCTAGAGATAGCTTTGGGGATACGCAGTATTTT. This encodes CSARDSFGDTQYF.

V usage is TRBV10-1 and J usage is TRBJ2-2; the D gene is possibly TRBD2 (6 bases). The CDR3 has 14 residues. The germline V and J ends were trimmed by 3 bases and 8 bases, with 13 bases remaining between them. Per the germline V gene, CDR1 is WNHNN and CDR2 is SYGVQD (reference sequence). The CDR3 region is CASSDGGKLGELFF. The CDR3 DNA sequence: TGCGCCAGCAGTGATGGAGGGAAGCTTGGGGAGCTGTTTTTT.

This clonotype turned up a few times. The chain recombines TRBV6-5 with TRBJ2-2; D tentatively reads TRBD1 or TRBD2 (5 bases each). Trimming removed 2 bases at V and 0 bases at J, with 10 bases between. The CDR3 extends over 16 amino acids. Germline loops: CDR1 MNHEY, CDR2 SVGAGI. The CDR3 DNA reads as TGTGCCAGCAGTTACAGACGGGGCTCGAACACCGGGGAGCTGTTTTTT. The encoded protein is CASSYRRGSNTGELFF.

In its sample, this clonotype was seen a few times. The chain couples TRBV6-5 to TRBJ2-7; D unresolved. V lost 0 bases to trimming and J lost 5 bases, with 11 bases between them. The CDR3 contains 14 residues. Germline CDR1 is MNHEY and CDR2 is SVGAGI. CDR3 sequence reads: CASSYSSSAHEQYF. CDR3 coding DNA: TGTGCCAGCAGTTACTCGAGCAGCGCACACGAGCAGTACTTC.

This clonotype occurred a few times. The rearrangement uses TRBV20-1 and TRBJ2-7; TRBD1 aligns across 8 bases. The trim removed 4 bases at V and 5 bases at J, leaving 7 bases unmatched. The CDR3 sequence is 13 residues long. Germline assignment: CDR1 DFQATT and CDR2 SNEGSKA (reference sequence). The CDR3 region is CSATRQGADEQYF. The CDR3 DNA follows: TGCAGTGCTACGCGGCAGGGGGCGGACGAGCAGTACTTC.

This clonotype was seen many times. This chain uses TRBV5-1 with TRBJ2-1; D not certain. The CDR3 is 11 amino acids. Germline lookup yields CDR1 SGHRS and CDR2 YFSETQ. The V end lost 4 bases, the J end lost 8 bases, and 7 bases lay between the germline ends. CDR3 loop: CASSPLHEQFF. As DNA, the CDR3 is TGCGCCAGCAGCCCCCTCCATGAGCAGTTCTTC.

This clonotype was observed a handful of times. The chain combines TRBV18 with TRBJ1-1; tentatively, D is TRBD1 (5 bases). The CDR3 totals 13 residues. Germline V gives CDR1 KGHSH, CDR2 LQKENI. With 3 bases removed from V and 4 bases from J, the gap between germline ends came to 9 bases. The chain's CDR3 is CASSPGQPTEAFF. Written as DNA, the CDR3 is TGTGCCAGCTCACCGGGGCAGCCCACTGAAGCTTTCTTT.

CDR3 region: CASSVRQSQETQYF. The CDR3 nucleotides read TGTGCCAGCAGCGTGAGACAGTCCCAAGAGACCCAGTACTTC. V usage is TRBV7-2 and J usage is TRBJ2-5, with D possibly being TRBD1 (5 bases). Germline V gene data show CDR1 as SGHTA and CDR2 as FQGNSA. The ends were cut back, 5 bases at V and 1 base at J, with 11 bases in the middle. The length of the CDR3 is 14 residues.

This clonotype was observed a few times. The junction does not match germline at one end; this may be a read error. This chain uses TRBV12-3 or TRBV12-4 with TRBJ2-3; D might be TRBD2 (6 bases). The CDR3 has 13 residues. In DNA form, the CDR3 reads TGTGCCAGCAAGCGAACTAGCAGAGATACGCAGTATTTT. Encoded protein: CASKRTSRDTQYF.